This T cell receptor (beta chain) was sequenced during a study of CD8+ T cells in alopecia areata. As for the study in general: Oral tofacitinib, 5 to 10 mg twice daily, was given in an open-label trial.

V was shortened by 1 base and J by 10 bases, with 17 bases between the two germline ends. Germline V gene data show CDR1 as SGHAT and CDR2 as FQNNGV. The CDR3 totals 15 residues. Worth noting for this clone: Its antigen is still unknown.

The sequencing template was cDNA reverse transcribed from extracted RNA. TCRdb's table, derived via immunoSEQ multiplex PCR, lists solely in-frame clones and lacks some. Among about 130,000 clones listed, about 60% were seen once. Broader study findings: Clonality in lesional scalp, especially alopecia totalis/universalis, exceeded that of normal scalp.

The source was CD4+ T cells sorted from blood, collected at week 0. The sequence was obtained from a human donor with alopecia areata. The chain employs TRBV11-2 and TRBJ2-1; maybe TRBD2 (5 bases). CDR3 DNA sequence: TGTGCCAGCAGCTTAGGAGGACTCGGTGTTGGGGAGCAGTTCTTC. This translates into CASSLGGLGVGEQFF.